These 29 T cell receptor beta chains share one sample of origin, sequenced in a study of blood T cell repertoires in COVID-19. TCRdb keeps only in-frame clones here, not all; method: immunoSEQ multiplex PCR. The table has approximately 200,000 clones, roughly four fifths seen once. Sequencing was done on a sample of PBMCs or T cells enriched from blood (not recorded which). The receptors here all came from a man in his forties who had recovered from COVID-19.

V usage is TRBV6-2 or TRBV6-3 and J usage is TRBJ2-1; 10 positions match TRBD2. J lost 8 bases, V lost 5 bases, and 9 bases had no gene match. CDR1 MNHEY and CDR2 SVGEGT come from the germline V gene. This CDR3 contains 15 residues. This CDR3 reads CASSNLAGAPDEQFF. The CDR3 nucleotides read TGTGCCAGCAGTAACCTAGCGGGAGCTCCAGATGAGCAGTTCTTC.

The chain is built from TRBV7-2 and TRBJ1-5; 7 nucleotides match TRBD1. Germline V gives CDR1 SGHTA, CDR2 FQGNSA. CDR3 length: 14 amino acids. V was clipped by 3 bases and J by 6 bases; unmatched bases: 5. Written as DNA, the CDR3 is TGTGCCAGCAGCTTCGGACAGGAGAGTCAGCCCCAGCATTTT. This gives the protein CASSFGQESQPQHF.

The genes are TRBV7-9 and TRBJ2-7, with 9 bases lining up with TRBD1. The germline gives CDR1 SEHNR, CDR2 FQNEAQ (reference sequence). The CDR3 totals 15 residues. J lost 4 bases, V lost 5 bases, and 9 bases had no gene match. In nucleotides, the CDR3 is TGTGCCAGCAGCCTAACAACAGGGGGCCTGTACGAGCAGTACTTC. This sequence encodes CASSLTTGGLYEQYF.

CDR3 in DNA: TGCGCCAGCAGCTGGGGGGACTCCAGCTCTGGAAACACCATATATTTT. Residues: CASSWGDSSSGNTIYF. The chain links TRBV5-1 to TRBJ1-3, with D perhaps TRBD1 (5 bases). The CDR3 spans 16 residues. The germline CDR1 and CDR2 sequences are SGHRS and YFSETQ. Trimming left V 3 bases short and J 0 bases short, with 13 bases between.

This sequence joins TRBV7-2 and TRBJ2-3; D uncertain. Germline values: CDR1 SGHTA, CDR2 FQGNSA. V lost 1 base to trimming and J lost 0 bases, with 8 bases between them. The CDR3 has 15 amino acids. CDR3: CASSLVRLSTDTQYF. The CDR3 nucleotides read TGTGCCAGCAGCTTAGTGCGGTTGAGCACAGATACGCAGTATTTT.

CDR3: CASSYSRATGYTF. CDR3 sequence (DNA): TGTGCCAGCAGTTACTCGAGGGCGACAGGCTACACCTTC. The V and J genes are TRBV6-2 or TRBV6-3 and TRBJ1-2; D remains ambiguous. The length of the CDR3 is 13 residues. Germline CDR1 is MNHEY and CDR2 is SVGEGT. With 0 bases removed from V and 8 bases from J, the gap between germline ends came to 10 bases.

The rearrangement links TRBV7-2 to TRBJ2-5, with a tentative D call TRBD1 (5 bases). V shed 4 bases and J shed 1 base, with 19 bases lying between them. CDR3 length: 17 amino acids. CDR1 and CDR2 (germline): SGHTA, FQGNSA. The CDR3 spells CASSSGRGAATQETQYF. The DNA for the CDR3 is TGTGCCAGCAGCTCCGGCCGTGGGGCTGCCACCCAAGAGACCCAGTACTTC. The full variable domain, with the rest looked up from reference TRBV7-2 and TRBJ2-5, is GAGVSQSPSNKVTEKGKDVELRCDPISGHTALYWYRQSLGQGLEFLIYFQGNSAPDKSGLPSDRFSAERTGGSVSTLTIQRTQQEDSAVYLCASSSGRGAATQETQYFGPGTRLLVL.

DNA of the CDR3: TGTGCCAGCAGCTCGATTAGGGGGACAGGTCCCGGGGAGCTGTTTTTT. It specifies CASSSIRGTGPGELFF. The genes are TRBV5-4 and TRBJ2-2, with 8 nucleotides matching TRBD1. Trimming at V came to 3 bases and at J to 6 bases, leaving 10 bases not matched to a gene. Per the germline V gene, CDR1 is SGHNT and CDR2 is YYREEE (reference sequence). The CDR3 consists of 16 residues.

The chain links TRBV25-1 to TRBJ1-2; TRBD1 is a possible D gene (5 bases). This CDR3 has 13 amino acids. Trimming pared 4 bases from V and 3 bases from J, leaving 9 bases between. Germline CDR1 and CDR2: MGHDK and SYGVNS. The CDR3 DNA reads TGTGCCAGCAGTGCGCCAGGGCACTATGGCTACACCTTC. Encoded protein: CASSAPGHYGYTF.

The rearrangement uses TRBV12-3 or TRBV12-4 and TRBJ1-2; no definite D call. This CDR3 has 13 amino acids. Trimming removed 6 bases at V and 2 bases at J, with 10 bases between. CDR3 nucleotides: TGTGCCAGCAGCCCCTGGGAGAACTATGGCTACACCTTC. Translating it yields CASSPWENYGYTF.

The V call is TRBV11-2, the J call TRBJ1-3; no clear D gene. The CDR3 has 13 amino acids. Per germline, CDR1 SGHAT and CDR2 FQNNGV. The germline V and J ends were trimmed by 2 bases and 4 bases, with 6 bases remaining between them. The CDR3 nucleotides are TGTGCCAGCAGCTTACGAGGAGGAAACACCATATATTTT. Its translation: CASSLRGGNTIYF.

The chain combines TRBV15 with TRBJ1-5, with 7 bases that match TRBD1. The CDR3 is made up of 15 amino acids. The V gene's germline CDR1 is LNHNV and CDR2 YYDKDF (reference sequence). Trimming cost V 0 bases and J 5 bases; bases outside gene matches: 4. The CDR3 nucleotides read TGTGCCACCAGCAGAGATTCAGGGGGGCATCAGCCCCAGCATTTT. Translated: CATSRDSGGHQPQHF.

This chain connects TRBV6-9 to TRBJ1-5; TRBD1 agrees at 9 bases. Germline assignment: CDR1 MNHGY and CDR2 SVAAGI. The CDR3 has 16 residues. J lost 0 bases, V lost 4 bases, and 4 bases had no gene match. CDR3 amino acids: CASSWDRAYSNQPQHF. The CDR3, as DNA: TGTGCCAGCAGTTGGGACAGGGCGTATAGCAATCAGCCCCAGCATTTT.

This clone came up a few times. This chain joins TRBV5-4 and TRBJ2-1, with 13 positions matching TRBD2. With 4 bases clipped from V and 10 bases from J, the junction kept 5 bases outside the gene matches. The CDR3 has 14 amino acids. Germline CDR1 is SGHNT and CDR2 is YYREEE (reference sequence). CDR3 coding DNA: TGTGCCAGCAGCATGGGACTAGCGGGGTCCGAGCAGTTCTTC. It translates to CASSMGLAGSEQFF.

The V call is TRBV19, the J call TRBJ1-4, with a tentative D call TRBD1 (5 bases). V was cut by 3 bases and J by 3 bases, with 14 bases left in between. Germline V gene lookup returns CDR1 LNHDA and CDR2 SQIVND (reference sequence). The CDR3 has 16 residues. The CDR3 DNA reads as TGTGCCAGTAGTATGTCCGGGCCCAGGGCTAATGAAAAACTGTTTTTT. This codes for CASSMSGPRANEKLFF.

The CDR3 here is CASSLGLQETQYF. CDR3 DNA: TGTGCCAGCAGCTTAGGACTTCAAGAGACCCAGTACTTC. This sequence joins TRBV11-2 and TRBJ2-5; D remains ambiguous. With 1 base removed from V and 2 bases from J, the gap between germline ends came to 5 bases. The CDR3 is 13 amino acids. The germline CDR1 and CDR2 sequences are SGHAT and FQNNGV.

The rearrangement joins TRBV6-5 to TRBJ1-2, with D maybe TRBD1 (5 bases). In germline, CDR1 is MNHEY, CDR2 SVGAGI. Trimming took 2 bases from V and 5 from J, leaving 18 bases between them. This CDR3 spans 16 amino acids. DNA of the CDR3: TGTGCCAGCAGTTACCTTCCAGGGAACCCCCCATATGGCTACACCTTC. This sequence encodes CASSYLPGNPPYGYTF.

This chain joins TRBV6-5 and TRBJ2-7; maybe TRBD2 (6 bases). Trimming removed 5 bases at V and 5 bases at J, with 19 bases between. This CDR3 has 15 residues. The germline CDR1 and CDR2 sequences are MNHEY and SVGAGI. The CDR3 loop is CASSRAWRDIHEQYF. The CDR3 coding sequence is TGTGCCAGCAGTCGTGCCTGGCGGGATATCCACGAGCAGTACTTC.

The chain combines TRBV4-2 with TRBJ1-6; a weak D match, TRBD1 (5 bases). V was cut by 0 bases and J by 4 bases, with 16 bases left in between. The germline V gene encodes CDR1 LGHNA and CDR2 YNFKEQ. This CDR3 has 18 amino acids. CDR3 loop: CASSQDRPGSTYNSPLHF. DNA for the CDR3: TGTGCCAGCAGCCAAGATCGGCCAGGGTCTACTTATAATTCACCCCTCCACTTT.

This clone was detected once. V is TRBV24-1 and J is TRBJ2-5; TRBD1 might be the D (6 bases). Trimming removed 0 bases at V and 4 bases at J, with 8 bases between. The CDR3 runs to 14 residues. Per the germline V gene, CDR1 is KGHDR and CDR2 is SFDVKD. The DNA of the CDR3 is TGTGCCACCAGTGATTTGGCACAGGGAGAGACCCAGTACTTC. This gives the protein CATSDLAQGETQYF.

This clone showed up just a few times. J is TRBJ2-1 and V is TRBV19, with D unresolved. Looked up from germline, CDR1 is LNHDA and CDR2 is SQIVND (reference sequence). V was pared by 9 bases and J by 0 bases, with 12 bases between. The CDR3 is made up of 14 amino acids. The CDR3 protein is CASRGLSSYNEQFF. The CDR3 DNA reads TGTGCCAGCCGCGGCCTTAGCTCCTACAATGAGCAGTTCTTC.

The rearrangement joins TRBV2 to TRBJ2-7, with a possible D match to TRBD2 (6 bases). V was cut by 5 bases and J by 4 bases, with 18 bases left in between. Germline CDR1 reads SNHLY; CDR2 reads FYNNEI. CDR3 length: 15 amino acids. CDR3 DNA sequence: TGTGCCAGCAGTCGGGACTCCTCCGCACATTACGAGCAGTACGTC. This gives the protein CASSRDSSAHYEQYV.

This clone appeared a few times. The chain employs TRBV12-5 and TRBJ2-4, with D tentatively TRBD1 (5 bases). Trimming took off 2 bases at V and 6 bases at J, with 14 bases between the two ends. The germline V gene has CDR1 LGHNT and CDR2 FRNRAP. This CDR3 is built from 15 residues. CDR3 residues: CASGLHQGLRNIQYF. CDR3 in DNA: TGTGCTAGTGGTTTGCACCAGGGCCTGCGAAACATTCAGTACTTC.

The CDR3 DNA is TGTGCCAGCAGTTTATTGGGGGGCCAGGGAGGGATGATGAAGTATTTT. It codes for CASSLLGGQGGMMKYF. The chain combines TRBV27 with TRBJ2-3, with D possibly being TRBD2 (7 bases). Trimming took 1 base from V and 13 from J, leaving 24 bases between them. The CDR3 runs to 16 residues. Germline values: CDR1 MNHEY, CDR2 SMNVEV (reference sequence).

J is TRBJ2-7 and V is TRBV27; 9 bases align to TRBD2. Germline V gene data show CDR1 as MNHEY and CDR2 as SMNVEV (reference sequence). CDR3 size: 16 residues. The V segment lost 5 bases and the J segment 2 bases; nucleotides outside the gene matches: 10. In DNA form, the CDR3 reads TGTGCCAGCAGTCTCGCGGGCGGGAGGGGGACCTACGAGCAGTACTTC. It translates to CASSLAGGRGTYEQYF.

The gene calls are TRBV18 and TRBJ2-3, with 13 bases fitting TRBD2. V was pared by 5 bases and J by 4 bases, with 3 bases of the junction left unmatched. The CDR3 has 15 amino acids. From germline, CDR1 is KGHSH and CDR2 LQKENI. The CDR3 sequence: CASSWTSGSSDTQYF. CDR3 nucleotides: TGTGCCAGCTCATGGACTAGCGGGAGCTCAGATACGCAGTATTTT.

The chain recombines TRBV6-5 with TRBJ1-1; D perhaps matches TRBD1 (5 bases). Germline V lookup: CDR1 MNHEY, CDR2 SVGAGI. The CDR3 spans 14 residues. Trimming pared 2 bases from V and 4 bases from J, leaving 11 bases between. The CDR3 DNA reads as TGTGCCAGCAGTTACGTATGGGGGGGCACTGAAGCTTTCTTT. It translates to CASSYVWGGTEAFF.

J is TRBJ2-5 and V is TRBV27; possibly TRBD1 for D (6 bases). This CDR3 is 15 amino acids long. Deletions cut 3 bases from V and 5 bases from J, with 16 bases between. Germline V gene lookup returns CDR1 MNHEY and CDR2 SMNVEV (reference sequence). The CDR3 nucleotides read TGTGCCAGCAGTTTTGTCGACAGGCCAAGGGAGACCCAGTACTTC. It encodes CASSFVDRPRETQYF.

The chain joins TRBV6-5 to TRBJ1-4; D gene unclear. This CDR3 region has 14 residues. The germline V and J ends were trimmed by 4 bases and 5 bases, with 11 bases remaining between them. Germline lookup yields CDR1 MNHEY and CDR2 SVGAGI. CDR3 loop: CASSSLLSNEKLFF. The DNA for the CDR3 is TGTGCCAGCAGTTCACTCCTCTCGAATGAAAAACTGTTTTTT.